This T cell receptor (beta chain) was identified during a study of tumor and adjacent non-tumor tissue in lung cancer. General study findings and limits: Significantly higher TCR diversity was found in tumor than normal lung. In normal lung, the top 100 clones were significantly more dominant than in tumor.

With respect to this clonotype: Its antigen is currently unknown. One end of the junction is discordant with germline, which a read error may explain.

The template was RNA from unsorted bulk tissue. Donors were chemotherapy-naive, newly diagnosed lung cancer surgical patients in China, August–late 2014. A modified ARM-PCR protocol with three rounds of nested PCR amplified TCRbeta. TCRdb re-called the multiplex PCR reads through MiXCR, storing one row per CDR3 protein. The sample holds 91,000 or so distinct CDR3 sequences, 65% to 75% seen once. The V gene's germline CDR1 is LGHNA and CDR2 YSLEER. The CDR3 has 14 residues. The sample comprised lung tumor tissue. The rearrangement links TRBV4-3 to TRBJ2-5, with TRBD1 identical over 9 bases. This TCR was recovered from a man in his sixties with non-small cell lung cancer. This CDR3 reads CASSQEDRGGTHYF. The DNA for the CDR3 is TGCGCCAGCAGTCAGGAGGACAGGGGAGGGACCCACTACTTC.